One and the same sample provided the 12 T cell receptor beta chains below, sequenced in a study of CD8 T cells in Susac syndrome. Random-hexamer reverse transcription was applied to about 0.45 to 1 ug RNA. MiXCR was run by TCRdb on the immunoSEQ multiplex PCR reads, yielding one entry per CDR3 protein. In the table there are about 210,000 distinct CDR3 sequences, approximately 95% of which are singletons. Specimen: CD4+ T cells from PBMCs. These receptor sequences come from a human donor with multiple sclerosis.

The V and J genes are TRBV20-1 and TRBJ2-4; 7 positions match TRBD2. This CDR3 contains 15 residues. J was trimmed by 0 bases and V by 0 bases; bases with no gene match: 2. Germline assignment: CDR1 DFQATT and CDR2 SNEGSKA (reference sequence). Here the CDR3 reads CSARDPSGAKNIQYF. CDR3 DNA sequence: TGCAGTGCTAGAGATCCTAGCGGAGCCAAAAACATTCAGTACTTC.

V usage is TRBV7-8 and J usage is TRBJ2-3, with D possibly being TRBD1 or TRBD2 (6 bases each). The CDR3 totals 14 residues. Trimming removed 2 bases at V and 9 bases at J, with 15 bases between. CDR1 is SGHVS, CDR2 FQNEAQ, per germline. CDR3 coding DNA: TGTGCCAGCAGCTTATTGGAGGGACACGGGACGCAGTATTTT. It encodes CASSLLEGHGTQYF.

V gene TRBV3-1 combines with J gene TRBJ1-1; TRBD1 might be the D (5 bases). CDR1 and CDR2 (germline): LGHDT, YNNKEL (reference sequence). CDR3 size: 13 residues. Between the trimmed V and J ends, which lost 3 bases and 3 bases, there was a span of 8 bases. This CDR3 is CASSQGRYTEAFF. CDR3 DNA sequence: TGTGCCAGCAGCCAGGGGCGGTACACTGAAGCTTTCTTT.

V gene TRBV20-1 combines with J gene TRBJ1-5; tentatively, D is TRBD1 (6 bases). With 6 bases removed from V and 0 bases from J, the gap between germline ends came to 9 bases. Germline loops: CDR1 DFQATT, CDR2 SNEGSKA (reference sequence). The CDR3 contains 13 residues. The CDR3 DNA is TGCAGTGCCGGGGACAATAGCAATCAGCCCCAGCATTTT. As protein: CSAGDNSNQPQHF.

This sequence joins TRBV29-1 and TRBJ2-3; 10 bases agree with TRBD1. The CDR3 is made up of 15 amino acids. V was pared by 6 bases and J by 1 base, with 7 bases of the junction left unmatched. Looked up from germline, CDR1 is SQVTM and CDR2 is ANQGSEA. CDR3 sequence reads: CSVIPGQGRTDTQYF. The DNA of the CDR3 is TGCAGCGTGATACCGGGACAGGGGCGCACAGATACGCAGTATTTT.

The chain carries TRBV3-1 and TRBJ2-7; tentatively, D is TRBD2 (5 bases). This CDR3 comprises 14 residues. V dropped 2 bases and J dropped 0 bases, with 8 bases sitting between them. CDR1 LGHDT and CDR2 YNNKEL come from the germline V gene (reference sequence). CDR3 residues: CASSQRGNSYEQYF. CDR3 DNA sequence: TGTGCCAGCAGCCAACGGGGAAACTCCTACGAGCAGTACTTC.

This chain links TRBV5-1 with TRBJ2-5, with D possibly being TRBD1 or TRBD2 (5 bases each). V lost 2 bases to trimming and J lost 0 bases, with 11 bases between them. This CDR3 is 15 amino acids long. Germline V CDR1 and CDR2: SGHRS, YFSETQ. CDR3 sequence reads: CASSLGRGHQETQYF. The CDR3 region has the DNA TGCGCCAGCAGCTTAGGACGGGGCCACCAAGAGACCCAGTACTTC.

CDR3 DNA: TGCAGCGTTACCGGACAGGGTGCAGCGAACACCGGGGAGCTGTTTTTT. Translating it yields CSVTGQGAANTGELFF. The chain uses TRBV29-1 and TRBJ2-2; TRBD1 matches 8 bases. In germline, CDR1 is SQVTM, CDR2 ANQGSEA. The J segment lost 0 bases and the V segment lost 5 bases, leaving 8 bases of the junction unmatched. CDR3 length: 16 residues.

This sequence joins TRBV10-3 and TRBJ2-3; D may be TRBD1 (5 bases). Germline assignment: CDR1 ENHRY and CDR2 SYGVKD. The CDR3 spans 15 residues. V dropped 4 bases and J dropped 3 bases, with 14 bases sitting between them. The CDR3, as DNA: TGTGCCATCAGTGTTGATTTGGGGCTAACAGATACGCAGTATTTT. Amino acids: CAISVDLGLTDTQYF.

V and J are TRBV20-1 and TRBJ2-1; TRBD2 matches at 11 bases. Losses at the gene ends were 2 bases for V and 4 bases for J; bases not matched to a gene: 7. Germline lookup yields CDR1 DFQATT and CDR2 SNEGSKA (reference sequence). The CDR3 covers 16 residues. The CDR3 coding sequence is TGCAGTGCTAGAAACCTACTAGCGGGAGTTTACAATGAGCAGTTCTTC. It is translated as CSARNLLAGVYNEQFF.

V is TRBV29-1 and J is TRBJ2-5; D remains unclear. This CDR3 region has 11 residues. The germline V gene encodes CDR1 SQVTM and CDR2 ANQGSEA. V lost 2 bases and J 7 bases, leaving 8 bases between the germline ends. The CDR3 region is CSVELAGTQYF. The CDR3 DNA reads as TGCAGCGTTGAATTGGCTGGGACCCAGTACTTC.

V usage is TRBV7-8 and J usage is TRBJ1-5; D unresolved. Trimming stripped 2 bases from V and 6 bases from J, with 14 bases between. The germline gives CDR1 SGHVS, CDR2 FQNEAQ. The CDR3 is made up of 15 amino acids. The CDR3 bases are TGTGCCAGCAGCTTACTTAGGTGGCAGGCTCAGCCCCAGCATTTT. It codes for CASSLLRWQAQPQHF.